One sample yielded the 21 T cell receptor beta chains listed below, sequenced in a study of CD8+ T cells in alopecia areata. Sorting of pooled cutaneous lymph node cells used CD4, CD8alpha, NKG2D, NKG2ACE and other markers. Following extraction, RNA underwent reverse transcription to cDNA, which served as the sequencing template. Assay: immunoSEQ multiplex PCR; the TCRdb copy retains only in-frame clones and omits some. This repertoire holds around 300,000 clones, and none appear only once. Sequencing was carried out using CD4+ T cells sorted from a lymph node. The receptors come from a C3H/HeJ mouse with alopecia areata. For the strain, the MHC haplotype given is H2-k.

This clone showed up just a few times. Germline and genes: mouse. The read finishes 4 residues shy of the CDR3 end, and the germline J gene is used to complete it. The gene calls are TRBV5 and TRBJ2-3; D is uncertain. Germline CDR1 is LGHNA and CDR2 is YNLKQL (reference sequence). V shed 4 bases and J shed 0 bases, with 8 bases lying between them. The CDR3 is made up of 14 amino acids. CDR3 DNA, as far as it was read: TGTGCCAGCAGCCCCGTTTCTAGTGCAGAA. Amino acid sequence: CASSPVSSAE. The CDR3 in full is CASSPVSSAETLYF.

In regard to this clone: Mouse germline and gene names are used. The read comes to an end 4 residues before the CDR3 does, leaving the germline J gene to fill in the end. This chain joins TRBV19 and TRBJ2-1, with 9 positions matching TRBD1. J lost 4 bases, V lost 0 bases, and 2 bases had no gene match. Looked up from germline, CDR1 is FNHDT and CDR2 is SITEND (reference sequence). The CDR3 has 15 amino acids. The CDR3 region is CASSIGGTGYAEQFF. The part of the CDR3 DNA that was read is TGTGCCAGCAGTATAGGTGGGACAGGGTATGCT.

This clone has more than one count but fewer than ten. Gene and germline names: mouse. The read finishes 4 residues shy of the CDR3 end, and the germline J gene is used to complete it. The chain links TRBV14 to TRBJ2-7; D is possibly TRBD1 (6 bases). The V end lost 0 bases, the J end lost 0 bases, and 7 bases lay between the germline ends. This CDR3 region has 14 residues. Germline CDR1 reads SGHDT; CDR2 reads FRDEAV. CDR3 DNA, as far as it was read: TGTGCCAGCAGTTTCTGGGACAACTCCTAT. It is translated as CASSFWDNSY. The full CDR3 sequence reads CASSFWDNSYEQYF. The entire variable domain, with the rest obtained from reference TRBV14 and TRBJ2-7, is as follows: EAGVTQSPRYAVLQEGQAVSFWCDPISGHDTLYWYQQPRDQGPQLLVYFRDEAVIDNSQLPSDRFSAVRPKGTNSTLKIQSAKQGDTATYLCASSFWDNSYEQYFGPGTRLTVL.

This clone was detected only a few times. The gene names here belong to mouse. The read gets to within 4 residues of the CDR3 end, and the germline J gene fills in the rest. Other DNA sequences in the same sample also yield this CDR3. This chain links TRBV19 with TRBJ2-7; the D is unclear. CDR1 is FNHDT, CDR2 SITEND, per germline (reference sequence). The CDR3 length is 12 residues. Trimming stripped 2 bases from V and 3 bases from J, with 6 bases between. CDR3 bases read: TGTGCCAGCAGTATCACAGTCTAT. Residues: CASSITVY. The entire CDR3 sequence reads CASSITVYEQYF.

Regarding this clone: All gene names here are mouse names. Read sequence stops 4 residues before the CDR3 end, and the germline J gene provides the missing end. The rearrangement uses TRBV1 and TRBJ2-1; 8 positions match TRBD2. Germline CDR1 NSQYPW, CDR2 LRSPGD (reference sequence). The CDR3 spans 16 residues. The J segment lost 1 base and the V segment lost 0 bases, leaving 2 bases of the junction unmatched. CDR3 DNA (partial): TGCACCTGCAGTGCAGAAAACTGGGGGAACTATGCT. It encodes CTCSAENWGNYA. The CDR3 as a whole reads CTCSAENWGNYAEQFF. Together with reference TRBV1 and TRBJ2-1, the CDR3 gives the full variable domain: VTLLEQNPRWRLVPRGQAVNLRCILKNSQYPWMSWYQQDLQKQLQWLFTLRSPGDKEVKSLPGADYLATRVTDTELRLQVANMSQGRTLYCTCSAENWGNYAEQFFGPGTRLTVL.

On this clone itself: All gene names here are mouse names. The read finishes 4 residues shy of the CDR3 end, and the germline J gene is used to complete it. The sample carries other DNA sequences with the same CDR3. The chain uses TRBV19 and TRBJ2-1, with TRBD2 as a possible D gene (5 bases). Per germline, CDR1 FNHDT and CDR2 SITEND (reference sequence). CDR3 length: 12 residues. With 6 bases removed from V and 1 base from J, the gap between germline ends came to 5 bases. The part of the CDR3 DNA that was read is TGTGCCAGCACTGGGAACTATGCT. Protein product: CASTGNYA. The entire CDR3 protein reads CASTGNYAEQFF.

In this sample, this clone turned up a few times. Gene names follow the mouse nomenclature. The CDR3 goes on 4 residues after the read ends, and that part is filled in from the germline J gene. The chain recombines TRBV13-1 with TRBJ2-1, with 10 positions matching TRBD2. The junction had 4 bases not matched to a gene; V was cut back by 3 bases and J by 4 bases. The CDR3 spans 15 residues. CDR1 is NSHNY and CDR2 is SYGAGN in the germline V gene. This chain's CDR3 is CASSGLGGQYAEQFF. Partial CDR3 DNA: TGTGCCAGCAGTGGTCTGGGGGGGCAGTATGCT.

This clone was counted only a few times. Germline and genes: mouse. The read ends 4 residues early relative to the CDR3; the germline J gene fills the gap. The chain has TRBV13-1 and TRBJ2-1; TRBD2 aligns across 8 bases. CDR3 length equals 14 residues. Germline trimming cut 5 bases from V and 2 bases from J; bases unmatched to any gene: 3. Per germline, CDR1 NSHNY and CDR2 SYGAGN. The CDR3 protein is CASRSWGDYAEQFF. The covered CDR3 bases are TGTGCCAGCAGATCCTGGGGGGACTATGCT.

This clone has just a few counts. The genes are named according to mouse. Read coverage stops 4 residues before the CDR3 terminus; the germline J gene supplies the remainder. The V gene is TRBV1, the J gene TRBJ2-4; 9 positions agree with TRBD2. Germline assignment: CDR1 NSQYPW and CDR2 LRSPGD (reference sequence). The CDR3 loop spans 15 amino acids. CDR3 bases read: TGCACCTGCAGTGCAGATAACTGGGGGGAAAAC. This codes for CTCSADNWGEN. The complete CDR3 reads CTCSADNWGENTLYF.

Comments on this clone: Here the gene names and germline are mouse. The read gets to within 4 residues of the CDR3 end, and the germline J gene fills in the rest. The gene calls are TRBV19 and TRBJ2-1, with a possible D match to TRBD1 (5 bases). The ends were cut back, 2 bases at V and 6 bases at J, with 9 bases in the middle. CDR3 size: 13 residues. The V gene's germline CDR1 is FNHDT and CDR2 SITEND (reference sequence). CDR3 sequence reads: CASSIRVGAEQFF. CDR3 DNA (partial): TGTGCCAGCAGTATCAGGGTGGGTGCT.

As to this clone: Mouse names are used for the genes. The read ends 4 residues before the CDR3 terminus; that terminus is restored from the germline J gene. V gene TRBV19 combines with J gene TRBJ2-2; 10 bases fit TRBD1. CDR3 length: 15 residues. CDR1 and CDR2 from the germline V gene are FNHDT and SITEND (reference sequence). V shed 5 bases, J shed 3 bases, and the junction held 4 bases outside the gene matches. CDR3 amino acids: CASRRQGAYTGQLYF. The part of the CDR3 DNA that was read is TGTGCCAGCAGGCGACAGGGGGCCTACACCGGG.

This clone was observed a few times. This may come from a read error, since a much larger clone is one base off. The genes and germline here are from mouse. The CDR3 end lies 4 residues beyond the end of the read and is filled in from the germline J gene. Other nucleotide sequences from this sample produce the same CDR3. The chain couples TRBV13-1 to TRBJ2-7, with 12 bases lining up with TRBD2. The CDR3 consists of 14 residues. Germline assignment: CDR1 NSHNY and CDR2 SYGAGN. Trimming removed 5 bases from V and 3 bases from J; junction bases left unmatched: 3. CDR3 region: CASSPGLGGYEQYF. The CDR3 bases that were read are TGTGCCAGCAGCCCGGGACTGGGGGGCTAT.

This clone was found a few times. The genes are named according to mouse. Read data end 4 residues before the CDR3 end; the end is taken from the germline J gene. Other DNA variants within this sample encode the same CDR3. The chain is built from TRBV5 and TRBJ1-2, with 8 bases identical to TRBD1. V lost 0 bases, J lost 4 bases, and 4 bases stayed unmatched. CDR3 length: 15 amino acids. Germline CDR1 is LGHNA and CDR2 is YNLKQL (reference sequence). The CDR3 DNA, read in part, is TGTGCCAGCAGCCAAGACAGGGGGCGCGGCTCC. Its translation is CASSQDRGRGS. In full, the CDR3 is CASSQDRGRGSDYTF.

As concerns this clone: These gene names are mouse names. The read terminates 4 residues before the CDR3 end, so the remaining end is supplied by the germline J gene. The rearrangement joins TRBV5 to TRBJ2-1, with 10 bases fitting TRBD1. Germline loops: CDR1 LGHNA, CDR2 YNLKQL (reference sequence). The CDR3 is made up of 15 amino acids. The V gene end was trimmed by 1 base and the J gene end by 6 bases; junction bases not matched to a gene: 3. CDR3 amino acids: CASSQAGTGVAEQFF. The CDR3 DNA, read in part, is TGTGCCAGCAGCCAAGCCGGGACAGGGGTTGCT.

This clone has more than one count but fewer than ten. This may be a read error, as it is one base from a much larger clone. The gene names here belong to mouse. Read sequence stops 4 residues before the CDR3 end, and the germline J gene provides the missing end. Other DNA sequences in the sample encode the same CDR3. This chain links TRBV13-3 with TRBJ1-1; D remains unclear. CDR3 length equals 13 residues. Germline lookup yields CDR1 NNHDY and CDR2 SYVADS. V was cut by 4 bases and J by 0 bases, with 7 bases left in between. The CDR3 DNA, read in part, is TGTGCCAGCAGTCCTGGACAGAACACA. Its protein product is CASSPGQNT. The complete CDR3 protein is CASSPGQNTEVFF.

The table lists this clone with a few counts. Any gene name here is a mouse gene name. With the read ending 4 residues before the CDR3 end, the germline J gene is used to fill in that end. The chain uses TRBV19 and TRBJ2-5, with a weak D call TRBD1 (5 bases). The CDR3 contains 14 residues. The germline gives CDR1 FNHDT, CDR2 SITEND (reference sequence). CDR3: CASSIQGGGDTQYF. CDR3 bases read: TGTGCCAGCAGTATCCAGGGTGGAGGGGAC.

Regarding this clone: Mouse names are used for the genes. The CDR3 extends 4 residues past the end of the read, so its final part is completed from the germline J gene. The chain couples TRBV5 to TRBJ2-7; perhaps TRBD2 as D (6 bases). The germline V and J ends were trimmed by 4 bases and 1 base, with 14 bases remaining between them. This CDR3 region has 15 residues. Germline V gene sequence: CDR1 LGHNA, CDR2 YNLKQL (reference sequence). CDR3 sequence: CASSPPGLPSYEQYF. The part of the CDR3 DNA that was read is TGTGCCAGCAGCCCCCCGGGACTTCCTTCCTAT.

With regard to this clone: Mouse gene names apply. The CDR3 end lies 4 residues beyond the end of the read and is filled in from the germline J gene. V usage is TRBV5 and J usage is TRBJ2-7; D uncertain. Germline CDR1 reads LGHNA; CDR2 reads YNLKQL (reference sequence). Trimming left V 5 bases short and J 3 bases short, with 8 bases between. This CDR3 is 12 amino acids long. This CDR3 reads CASSKSNYEQYF. The CDR3 DNA, read in part, is TGTGCCAGCAGCAAAAGTAACTAT.

On this clone itself: Gene names denote mouse genes. CDR3 bases read: TGTGCCAGCAGTGATGCATATTGGTCTAGTGCAGAA. Protein sequence: CASSDAYWSSAE. The full CDR3 is CASSDAYWSSAETLYF. This chain links TRBV13-3 with TRBJ2-3; D gene uncertain. The read ends 4 residues early relative to the CDR3; the germline J gene fills the gap. The CDR3 extends over 16 amino acids. The germline CDR1 and CDR2 sequences are NNHDY and SYVADS. V dropped 0 bases and J dropped 0 bases, with 11 bases sitting between them.

A remark on this clone: Gene names follow the mouse nomenclature. The read ends 4 residues shy of where the CDR3 ends; the end is completed using the germline J gene. This same CDR3 is encoded by further DNA sequences in the sample. The chain is built from TRBV13-1 and TRBJ2-2, with 11 nucleotides matching TRBD2. Trimming took 4 bases from V and 0 from J; bases not matched to a gene: 2. The V gene's germline CDR1 is NSHNY and CDR2 SYGAGN. The CDR3 loop spans 16 amino acids. The sequenced CDR3 bases are TGTGCCAGCAGTCGACTGGGGGGGGCAAACACCGGG. It codes for CASSRLGGANTG. The CDR3, in full, reads CASSRLGGANTGQLYF.

This clone showed up just a few times. The germline and genes are mouse ones. Coverage ceases 4 residues before the CDR3 finishes, and the germline J gene fills in the end. Distinct nucleotide sequences in the sample also encode this CDR3. The chain carries TRBV13-2 and TRBJ1-2; D gene uncertain. The germline V and J ends were trimmed by 1 base and 0 bases, with 4 bases remaining between them. The CDR3 runs 13 residues. The V gene's germline CDR1 is NNHNN and CDR2 SYGAGS (reference sequence). This CDR3 reads CASGDTTNSDYTF. CDR3 DNA, as far as it was read: TGTGCCAGCGGTGATACAACAAACTCC.